The present T cell receptor beta chain was sequenced within a study of glioma-infiltrating T cells. Ten or more counts support this clonotype. The CDR3 has 16 residues. CDR1 KGHSH and CDR2 LQKENI come from the germline V gene. The V gene lost 4 bases and the J gene lost 0 bases, with 13 bases spanning the gap. The iRepertoire nested amplicon-rescue multiplex PCR amplified TCR alpha and beta CDR3s from RNA. TCRdb called the multiplex PCR reads again in MiXCR, with one record for every CDR3 protein. The table records around 99,000 distinct CDR3 sequences, around a quarter of them present only once. Sequencing used glioma tissue, nonneoplastic brain tissue, or PBMCs (not recorded which). The V call is TRBV18, the J call TRBJ2-1; D is perhaps TRBD1 (5 bases). This TCR was recovered from a human donor with low-grade glioma or glioblastoma, undergoing nonglioma brain surgery, or in good health (not recorded which). The CDR3 sequence: CASSHTDNLSYNEQFF. The CDR3 region has the DNA TGTGCCAGCTCACATACGGACAACCTCTCCTACAATGAGCAGTTCTTC.